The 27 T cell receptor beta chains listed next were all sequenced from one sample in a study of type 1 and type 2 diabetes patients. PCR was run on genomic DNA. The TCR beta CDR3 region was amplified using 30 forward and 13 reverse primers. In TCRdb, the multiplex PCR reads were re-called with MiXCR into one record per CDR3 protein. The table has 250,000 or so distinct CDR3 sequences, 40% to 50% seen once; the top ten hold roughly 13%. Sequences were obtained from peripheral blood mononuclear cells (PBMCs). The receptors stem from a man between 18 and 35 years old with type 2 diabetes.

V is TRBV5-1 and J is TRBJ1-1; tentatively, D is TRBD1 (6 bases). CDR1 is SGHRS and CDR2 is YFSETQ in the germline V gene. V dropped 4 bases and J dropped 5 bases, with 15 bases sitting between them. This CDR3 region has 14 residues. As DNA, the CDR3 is TGCGCCAGCAGCGAGAACAGGGACAAGACTGAAGCTTTCTTT. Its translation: CASSENRDKTEAFF. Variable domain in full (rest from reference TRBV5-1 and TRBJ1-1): KAGVTQTPRYLIKTRGQQVTLSCSPISGHRSVSWYQQTPGQGLQFLFEYFSETQRNKGNFPGRFSGRQFSNSRSEMNVSTLELGDSALYLCASSENRDKTEAFFGQGTRLTVV.

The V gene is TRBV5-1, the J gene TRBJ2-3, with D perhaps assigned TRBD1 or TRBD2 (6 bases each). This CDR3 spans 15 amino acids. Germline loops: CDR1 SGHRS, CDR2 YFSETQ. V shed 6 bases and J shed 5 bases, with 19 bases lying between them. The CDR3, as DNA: TGCGCCAGCACCGAGGGGGGCGGTTCCTTAGATACGCAGTATTTT. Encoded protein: CASTEGGGSLDTQYF.

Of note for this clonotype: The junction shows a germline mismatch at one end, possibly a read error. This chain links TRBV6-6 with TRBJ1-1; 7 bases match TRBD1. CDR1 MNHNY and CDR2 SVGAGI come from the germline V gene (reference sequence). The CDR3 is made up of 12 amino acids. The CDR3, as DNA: TGTGCCAACAGTTACCCCAGGGGGGAAGCTTTCTTT. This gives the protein CANSYPRGEAFF.

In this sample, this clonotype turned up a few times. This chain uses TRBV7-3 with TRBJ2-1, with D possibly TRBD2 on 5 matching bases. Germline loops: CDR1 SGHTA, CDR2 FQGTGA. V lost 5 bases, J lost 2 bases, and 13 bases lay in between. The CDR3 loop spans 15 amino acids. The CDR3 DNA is TGTGCCAGCAGCCCCCTTGGAGCGGCCTACAATGAGCAGTTCTTC. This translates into CASSPLGAAYNEQFF.

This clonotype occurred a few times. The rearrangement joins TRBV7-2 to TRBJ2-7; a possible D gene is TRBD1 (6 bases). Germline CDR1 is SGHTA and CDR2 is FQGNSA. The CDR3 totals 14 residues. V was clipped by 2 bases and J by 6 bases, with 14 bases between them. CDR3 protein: CASSLRGGHFEQYF. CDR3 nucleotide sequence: TGTGCCAGCAGCTTAAGAGGGGGACACTTCGAGCAGTACTTC.

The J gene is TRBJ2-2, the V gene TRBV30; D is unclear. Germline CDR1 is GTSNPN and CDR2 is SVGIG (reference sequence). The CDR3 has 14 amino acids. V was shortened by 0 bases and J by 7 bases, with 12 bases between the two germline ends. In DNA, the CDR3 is TGTGCCTGGAGTGTAGTCCTAGACGGCGGGGAGCTGTTTTTT. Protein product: CAWSVVLDGGELFF.

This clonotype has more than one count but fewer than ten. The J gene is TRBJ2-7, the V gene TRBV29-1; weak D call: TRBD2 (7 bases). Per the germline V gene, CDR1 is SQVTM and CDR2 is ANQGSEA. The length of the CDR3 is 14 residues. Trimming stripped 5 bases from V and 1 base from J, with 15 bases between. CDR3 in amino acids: CSVLREGVSYEQYF. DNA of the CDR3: TGCAGCGTTCTCAGGGAGGGGGTATCCTACGAGCAGTACTTC.

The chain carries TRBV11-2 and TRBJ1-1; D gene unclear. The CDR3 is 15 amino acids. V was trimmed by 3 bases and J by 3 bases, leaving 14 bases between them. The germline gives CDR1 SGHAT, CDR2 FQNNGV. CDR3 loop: CASSFQADTYTEAFF. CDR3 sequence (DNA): TGTGCCAGCAGCTTCCAGGCCGACACGTACACTGAAGCTTTCTTT.

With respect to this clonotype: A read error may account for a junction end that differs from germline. The CDR3 bases are TGCGCCAGCAGCCGAGCAGGGGATGGCTACACCTTC. This sequence encodes CASSRAGDGYTF. The chain is built from TRBV7-2 and TRBJ1-2; tentative D call: TRBD1 (6 bases). The germline V gene has CDR1 SGHTA and CDR2 FQGNSA. This CDR3 has 12 residues.

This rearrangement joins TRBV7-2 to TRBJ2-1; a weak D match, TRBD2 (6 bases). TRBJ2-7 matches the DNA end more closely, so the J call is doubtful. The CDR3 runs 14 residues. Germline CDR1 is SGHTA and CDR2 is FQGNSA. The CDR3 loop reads CASILKTGAYEQYF. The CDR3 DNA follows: TGTGCCAGCATCCTCAAGACGGGGGCCTACGAGCAGTACTTC.

The CDR3 is CATSRVFKAPRETQYF. DNA for the CDR3: TGTGCCACCAGCAGAGTGTTCAAGGCCCCGAGGGAGACCCAGTACTTC. The V gene is TRBV15, the J gene TRBJ2-5, with D hard to call. Germline CDR1 LNHNV, CDR2 YYDKDF (reference sequence). This CDR3 contains 16 residues. V lost 1 base and J 5 bases, leaving 17 bases between the germline ends.

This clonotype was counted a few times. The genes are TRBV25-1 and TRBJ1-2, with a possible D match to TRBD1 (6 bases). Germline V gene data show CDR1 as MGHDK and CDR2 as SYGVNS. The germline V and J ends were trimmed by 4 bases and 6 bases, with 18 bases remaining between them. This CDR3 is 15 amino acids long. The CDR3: CASSVLGGGQNGYTF. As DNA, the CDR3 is TGTGCCAGCAGTGTCTTGGGCGGTGGACAGAATGGCTACACCTTC.

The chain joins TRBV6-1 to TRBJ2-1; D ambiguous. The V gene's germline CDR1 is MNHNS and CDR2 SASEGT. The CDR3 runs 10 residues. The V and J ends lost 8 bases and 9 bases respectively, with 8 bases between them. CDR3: CASGGFEQFF. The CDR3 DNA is TGTGCCAGCGGTGGTTTTGAGCAGTTCTTC.

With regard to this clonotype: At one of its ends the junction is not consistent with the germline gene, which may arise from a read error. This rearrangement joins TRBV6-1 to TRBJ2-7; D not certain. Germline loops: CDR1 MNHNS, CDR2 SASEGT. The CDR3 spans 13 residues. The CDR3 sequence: CAGSATRYYEQYF. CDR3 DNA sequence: TGTGCCGGCAGTGCTACCCGGTACTACGAGCAGTACTTC.

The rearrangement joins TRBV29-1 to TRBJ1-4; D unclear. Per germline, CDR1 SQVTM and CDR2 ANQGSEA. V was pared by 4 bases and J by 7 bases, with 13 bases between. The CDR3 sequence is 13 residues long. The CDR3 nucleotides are TGCAGCGTTGGGTTGGGGTTGGGTGAAAAACTGTTTTTT. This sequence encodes CSVGLGLGEKLFF.

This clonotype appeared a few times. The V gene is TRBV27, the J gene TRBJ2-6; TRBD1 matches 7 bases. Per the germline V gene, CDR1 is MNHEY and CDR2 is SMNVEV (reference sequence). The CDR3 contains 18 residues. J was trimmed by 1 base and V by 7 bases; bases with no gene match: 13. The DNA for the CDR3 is TGTGCCAGCACTTGGACAGGAGCGGTTTGGTCTGGGGCCAACGTCCTGACTTTC. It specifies CASTWTGAVWSGANVLTF.

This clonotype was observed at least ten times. The CDR3 sequence: CSARWRLSTDTQYF. CDR3 DNA sequence: TGCAGTGCTAGATGGCGGCTTAGCACAGATACGCAGTATTTT. The chain employs TRBV20-1 and TRBJ2-3; D is unresolved. The CDR3 consists of 14 residues. Germline values: CDR1 DFQATT, CDR2 SNEGSKA (reference sequence). The germline V and J ends were trimmed by 2 bases and 0 bases, with 9 bases remaining between them.

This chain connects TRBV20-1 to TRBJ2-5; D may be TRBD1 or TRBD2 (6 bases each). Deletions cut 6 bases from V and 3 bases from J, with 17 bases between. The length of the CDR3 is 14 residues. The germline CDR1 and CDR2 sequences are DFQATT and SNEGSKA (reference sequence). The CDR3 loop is CSATGGGQKETQYF. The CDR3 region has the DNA TGCAGTGCGACCGGGGGCGGTCAGAAAGAGACCCAGTACTTC.

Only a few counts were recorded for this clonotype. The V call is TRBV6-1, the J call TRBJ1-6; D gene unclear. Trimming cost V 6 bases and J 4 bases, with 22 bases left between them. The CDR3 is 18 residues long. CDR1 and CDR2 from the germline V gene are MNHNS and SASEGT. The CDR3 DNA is TGTGCCAGCAGCCAGTGGACCGGCATGCCGCCTTATAATTCACCCCTCCACTTT. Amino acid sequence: CASSQWTGMPPYNSPLHF.

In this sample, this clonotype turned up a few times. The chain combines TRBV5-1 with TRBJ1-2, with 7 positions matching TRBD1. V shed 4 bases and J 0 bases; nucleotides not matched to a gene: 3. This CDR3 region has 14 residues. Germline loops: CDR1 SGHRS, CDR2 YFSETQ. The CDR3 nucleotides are TGCGCCAGCAGCGCGGACAGGACTAACTATGGCTACACCTTC. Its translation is CASSADRTNYGYTF.

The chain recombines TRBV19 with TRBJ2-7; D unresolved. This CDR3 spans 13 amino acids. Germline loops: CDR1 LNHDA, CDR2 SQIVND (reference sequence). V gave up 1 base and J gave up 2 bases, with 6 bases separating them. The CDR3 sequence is CASSIAGPYEQYF. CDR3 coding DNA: TGTGCCAGTAGTATAGCCGGACCCTACGAGCAGTACTTC.

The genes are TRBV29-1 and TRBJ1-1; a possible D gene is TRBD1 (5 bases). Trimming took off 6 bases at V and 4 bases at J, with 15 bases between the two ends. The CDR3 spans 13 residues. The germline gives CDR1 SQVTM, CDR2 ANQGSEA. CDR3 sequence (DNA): TGCAGCGTATGGACACCTCGGGGCACTGAAGCTTTCTTT. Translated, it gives CSVWTPRGTEAFF.

The CDR3 is CASSPGQGNEKLFF. For the CDR3, the DNA is TGTGCCAGCAGCCCGGGACAGGGGAATGAAAAACTGTTTTTT. The chain employs TRBV7-9 and TRBJ1-4; TRBD1 aligns across 10 bases. Per germline, CDR1 SEHNR and CDR2 FQNEAQ (reference sequence). The CDR3 runs 14 residues. V shed 5 bases and J 5 bases; nucleotides not matched to a gene: 2. The full variable domain, rest sourced from reference TRBV7-9 and TRBJ1-4, is DTGVSQNPRHKITKRGQNVTFRCDPISEHNRLYWYRQTLGQGPEFLTYFQNEAQLEKSRLLSDRFSAERPKGSFSTLEIQRTEQGDSAMYLCASSPGQGNEKLFFGSGTQLSVL.

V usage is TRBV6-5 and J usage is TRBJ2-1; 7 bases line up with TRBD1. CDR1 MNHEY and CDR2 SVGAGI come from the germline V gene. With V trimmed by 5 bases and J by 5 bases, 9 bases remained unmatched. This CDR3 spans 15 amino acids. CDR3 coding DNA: TGTGCCAGCAGTGTGGGACAGTCAGATAACAATGAGCAGTTCTTC. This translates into CASSVGQSDNNEQFF.

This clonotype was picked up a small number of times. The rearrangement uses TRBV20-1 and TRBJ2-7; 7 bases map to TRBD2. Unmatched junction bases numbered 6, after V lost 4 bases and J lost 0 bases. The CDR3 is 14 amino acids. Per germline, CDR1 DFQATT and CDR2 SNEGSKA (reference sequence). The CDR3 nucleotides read TGCAGTGCTATTTTCCGGGACTACTCCTACGAGCAGTACTTC. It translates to CSAIFRDYSYEQYF.

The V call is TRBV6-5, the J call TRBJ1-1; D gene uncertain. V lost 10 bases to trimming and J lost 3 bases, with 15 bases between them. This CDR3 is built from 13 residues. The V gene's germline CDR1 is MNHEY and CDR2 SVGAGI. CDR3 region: CATSPTAYTEAFF. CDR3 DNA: TGTGCCACCTCGCCCACAGCTTACACTGAAGCTTTCTTT.

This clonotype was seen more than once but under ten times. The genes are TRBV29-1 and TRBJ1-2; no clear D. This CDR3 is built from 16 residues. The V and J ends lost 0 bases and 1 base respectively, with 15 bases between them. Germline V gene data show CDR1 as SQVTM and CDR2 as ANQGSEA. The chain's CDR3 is CSVEDRSYQDNYGYTF. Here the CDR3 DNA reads TGCAGCGTTGAAGACAGGTCATACCAAGATAACTATGGCTACACCTTC.